These T cell receptor beta chains were read from a single sample in a study of blood T cell repertoires in COVID-19. The data were produced by immunoSEQ multiplex PCR, yet TCRdb's version contains in-frame clones alone and is incomplete. The repertoire holds more than 95,000 clones, with over 65% as singletons. Sequencing was carried out using peripheral blood. All receptors derive from a man aged 70-80 years with acute or convalescent COVID-19. Both conserved end residues are part of each CDR3. The D gene is left open where the match is weak. Part of the rows lack a size; the others show once, few, many or a class for expanded clones.

D: -
J: TRBJ1-6
V: TRBV4-1
size: few
DNA: TGCGCCAGCAGCCAAACGGGACGCCTAGGGGGTTCACCCCTCCACTTT
CDR3: CASSQTGRLGGSPLHF

D: TRBD1
J: TRBJ1-2
V: TRBV28
size: -
DNA: TGTGCCATCCTGGACAGGGGGCGTTATGGCTACACCTTC
CDR3: CAILDRGRYGYTF

D: TRBD2
J: TRBJ2-1
V: TRBV7-9
size: -
DNA: TGTGCCAGCAGCTTAGCTGGGAGGGCCCTCCCTGAGCAGTTCTTC
CDR3: CASSLAGRALPEQFF

D: -
J: TRBJ1-1
V: TRBV29-1
size: -
DNA: TGCAGCGTTGGTAGGAACACTGAAGCTTTCTTT
CDR3: CSVGRNTEAFF

D: TRBD2
J: TRBJ2-1
V: TRBV2
size: -
DNA: TGTGCCAGCAGAGGACTAGCGGGGGCCTACAATGAGCAGTTCTTC
CDR3: CASRGLAGAYNEQFF

D: TRBD1
J: TRBJ1-2
V: TRBV27
size: -
DNA: TGTGCCAGCAGTTTGCTAGGAACAGGGGTACTGTATGGCTACACCTTC
CDR3: CASSLLGTGVLYGYTF

D: -
J: TRBJ2-2
V: TRBV5-1
size: -
DNA: TGCGCCAGCAGCGAACAGGGTGGCGGGGAGCTGTTTTTT
CDR3: CASSEQGGGELFF

D: -
J: TRBJ2-3
V: TRBV14
size: -
DNA: TGTGCCAGCAGCCCTTTTAACACAGATACGCAGTATTTT
CDR3: CASSPFNTDTQYF

D: -
J: TRBJ1-1
V: TRBV28
size: -
DNA: TGTGCCAGCAGTGCCCTCCCGGGGGGGGTTGAAGCTTTCTTT
CDR3: CASSALPGGVEAFF

D: -
J: TRBJ1-1
V: TRBV7-9
size: few
DNA: TGTGCCAGCAGCTTTGGGGAGGGAGTCACTGAAGCTTTCTTT
CDR3: CASSFGEGVTEAFF

D: -
J: TRBJ2-2
V: TRBV28
size: -
DNA: TGTGCCAGCAGTTTTTTATCCGGGGAGCTGTTTTTT
CDR3: CASSFLSGELFF

D: -
J: TRBJ2-7
V: TRBV7-9
size: -
DNA: TGTGCCAGCAGCTTAGCCCTCCGGAGCTCCTACGAGCAGTACTTC
CDR3: CASSLALRSSYEQYF

D: -
J: TRBJ2-7
V: TRBV7-2
size: -
DNA: TGTGCCAGCAGCCCCTCCCCGGGGGGCCCCTCCTACGAGCAGTACTTC
CDR3: CASSPSPGGPSYEQYF

D: TRBD1
J: TRBJ1-1
V: TRBV19
size: -
DNA: TGTGCCAGTAGTCAACAGGGGATAAACACTGAAGCTTTCTTT
CDR3: CASSQQGINTEAFF

D: -
J: TRBJ2-1
V: TRBV15
size: -
DNA: TGTGCCACCGCCGTTGGGGGGAGCTGGTTAAGGGAGCAGTTCTTC
CDR3: CATAVGGSWLREQFF

D: TRBD1
J: TRBJ1-3
V: TRBV4-1
size: few
DNA: TGCGCCAGCAGCCACCTCTATGGGGACAGATCGAACTCTGGAAACACCATATATTTT
CDR3: CASSHLYGDRSNSGNTIYF

D: -
J: TRBJ2-1
V: TRBV4-1
size: -
DNA: TGCGCCAGCAGCCAGGACAGTAACAATGAGCAGTTCTTC
CDR3: CASSQDSNNEQFF

D: -
J: TRBJ1-4
V: TRBV5-4
size: -
DNA: TGTGCCAGCAGCTTGGATGCACATACAGTGTTTTTT
CDR3: CASSLDAHTVFF

D: -
J: TRBJ1-6
V: TRBV6-2/TRBV6-3
size: -
DNA: TGTGCCAGCAGTTATTCGGGGAATTCACCCCTCCACTTT
CDR3: CASSYSGNSPLHF

D: -
J: TRBJ2-7
V: TRBV18
size: -
DNA: TGTGCCAGCTCACCAAGGCAGGGTTCCTACGAGCAGTACTTC
CDR3: CASSPRQGSYEQYF

D: TRBD1
J: TRBJ1-2
V: TRBV3-1/TRBV3-2
size: -
DNA: TGTGCCAGCAGCCTTATGGACAGGGCAAATGGCTACACCTTC
CDR3: CASSLMDRANGYTF

D: TRBD1
J: TRBJ1-2
V: TRBV6-5
size: once
DNA: TGTGCCAGCACAGAAAGGGGGCAAATGGACTATGGCTACACCTTC
CDR3: CASTERGQMDYGYTF

D: -
J: TRBJ2-7
V: TRBV28
size: -
DNA: TGTGCCAGCAGTTTATGGACTACAGGGTACGAGCAGTACTTC
CDR3: CASSLWTTGYEQYF

D: TRBD1
J: TRBJ1-5
V: TRBV27
size: -
DNA: TGTGCCAGCAGTTACAGGGGCGGCAATCAGCCCCAGCATTTT
CDR3: CASSYRGGNQPQHF

D: TRBD2
J: TRBJ2-5
V: TRBV7-9
size: -
DNA: TGTGCCAGCAGCTTAGAGTTGGTGACTAGCGGCCTCGAGACCCAGTACTTC
CDR3: CASSLELVTSGLETQYF

D: -
J: TRBJ2-7
V: TRBV19
size: -
DNA: TGTGCCAGTAGTGCCCGGGTTAACGACTATTCGAGCTCCTACGAGCAGTACTTC
CDR3: CASSARVNDYSSSYEQYF

D: -
J: TRBJ1-5
V: TRBV6-5
size: -
DNA: TGTGCCAGCAGTTCAGGGGTAAGAAATCAGCCCCAGCATTTT
CDR3: CASSSGVRNQPQHF

D: -
J: TRBJ2-2
V: TRBV11-3
size: -
DNA: TGTGCCAGCAGCTTAAGTCAATGGGGGCGGAACACCGGGGAGCTGTTTTTT
CDR3: CASSLSQWGRNTGELFF

D: -
J: TRBJ1-2
V: TRBV28
size: -
DNA: TGTGCCAGCAGTTTATGGGTTGATTTAGGAGACGTTGGCTACACCTTC
CDR3: CASSLWVDLGDVGYTF

D: -
J: TRBJ1-5
V: TRBV12-5
size: -
DNA: TGTGCTAGTGGACCCGCCCTCAGGGAGGAAGGTGGCAATCAGCCCCAGCATTTT
CDR3: CASGPALREEGGNQPQHF

D: TRBD2
J: TRBJ2-5
V: TRBV7-2
size: -
DNA: TGTGCCAGCAGCGCCCTTCAGGGCGGGGGGGCCAGGGAGACCCAGTACTTC
CDR3: CASSALQGGGARETQYF

D: TRBD1
J: TRBJ1-2
V: TRBV18
size: -
DNA: TGTGCCAGCTCACCAAGGACAGGGGGCGAGAACTATGGCTACACCTTC
CDR3: CASSPRTGGENYGYTF

D: TRBD2
J: TRBJ2-7
V: TRBV28
size: few
DNA: TGTGCCAGCACCCGAACTAGCGGATACGAGCAGTACTTC
CDR3: CASTRTSGYEQYF

D: -
J: TRBJ1-1
V: TRBV10-3
size: -
DNA: TGTGCCATCAGTGATTCTCGGAACACTGAAGCTTTCTTT
CDR3: CAISDSRNTEAFF

D: TRBD1
J: TRBJ2-4
V: TRBV11-2
size: -
DNA: TGTGCCAGCAGCTTTACAGGGGTGGAGTACATTCAGTACTTC
CDR3: CASSFTGVEYIQYF

D: TRBD1
J: TRBJ1-4
V: TRBV18
size: -
DNA: TGTGCCAGCTCACCACCAGCAGGGGGTGAAAAACTGTTTTTT
CDR3: CASSPPAGGEKLFF

D: -
J: TRBJ1-2
V: TRBV30
size: -
DNA: TGTGCCTGGAGTGTGGAGGAGCGCTTCTATGGCTACACCTTC
CDR3: CAWSVEERFYGYTF

D: TRBD1
J: TRBJ1-1
V: TRBV19
size: -
DNA: TGTGCCAGTAGTAAATTCTCCGGGACAGGGGGCCCTGAAGCTTTCTTT
CDR3: CASSKFSGTGGPEAFF

D: -
J: TRBJ1-5
V: TRBV6-5
size: -
DNA: TGTGCCAGCAGTTACTCCCGTCTCCCCAATCAGCCCCAGCATTTT
CDR3: CASSYSRLPNQPQHF

D: TRBD2
J: TRBJ2-1
V: TRBV9
size: -
DNA: TGTGCCAGCAGCCTGTATGAGACTAGCATTGAGCAGTTCTTC
CDR3: CASSLYETSIEQFF

D: TRBD2
J: TRBJ2-7
V: TRBV5-4
size: -
DNA: TGTGCCAGCAGCTCCGGGACTAGCGCCTCCTACGAGCAGTACTTC
CDR3: CASSSGTSASYEQYF

D: -
J: TRBJ2-5
V: TRBV5-6
size: -
DNA: TGTGCCAGCAGCTTGTACTCCGGGGGAGAGACCCAGTACTTC
CDR3: CASSLYSGGETQYF

D: TRBD2
J: TRBJ2-6
V: TRBV7-2
size: -
DNA: TGTGCCAGCAGCTTGGCGGGGGGGGCTGGGGCCAACGTCCTGACTTTC
CDR3: CASSLAGGAGANVLTF